The 10 T cell receptor beta chains presented below share a single source sample, sequenced in a study of T-cell reconstitution after alpha-beta-depleted transplantation in children. For TCRbeta, the library was prepared with unique molecular identifiers. TCRdb ran MiXCR on the PCR reads and lists one entry per CDR3 protein. The data hold 450,000 to 700,000 distinct CDR3 sequences, with 25% to 30% observed a single time. Specimen: PBMCs, collected before TCRalphabeta/CD19-depleted stem cell transplant. All receptors come from a boy under three years old with Wiskott-Aldrich syndrome, due to receive a stem cell transplant.

This clonotype has only one observation. This chain uses TRBV12-5 with TRBJ2-1; D is undetermined. Germline lookup yields CDR1 LGHNT and CDR2 FRNRAP. Between the trimmed V and J ends, which lost 3 bases and 5 bases, there was a span of 11 bases. The CDR3 contains 14 residues. This CDR3 reads CASGFGLPNNEQFF. DNA for the CDR3: TGTGCTAGTGGTTTTGGGCTACCGAACAATGAGCAGTTCTTC.

Ten or more counts support this clonotype. The rearrangement joins TRBV18 to TRBJ2-2; D perhaps matches TRBD1 (5 bases). Trimming shortened V by 8 bases and J by 4 bases, and 14 bases separated the two germline ends. Germline loops: CDR1 KGHSH, CDR2 LQKENI. The CDR3 sequence is 14 residues long. CDR3 amino acids: CASTPAGFTGELFF. CDR3 DNA sequence: TGTGCCAGCACCCCGGCAGGGTTCACCGGGGAGCTGTTTTTT.

The chain links TRBV5-5 to TRBJ2-7; TRBD2 might be the D (5 bases). CDR1 SGHKS and CDR2 YYEKEE come from the germline V gene (reference sequence). The CDR3 spans 13 residues. V was pared by 6 bases and J by 3 bases, with 13 bases between. CDR3 region: CASTGGTFYEQYF. CDR3 in DNA: TGTGCCAGCACCGGAGGCACCTTCTACGAGCAGTACTTC.

The chain combines TRBV28 with TRBJ2-5; TRBD2 might be the D (5 bases). The CDR3 is 14 amino acids. Germline lookup yields CDR1 MDHEN and CDR2 SYDVKM. V was cut by 6 bases and J by 2 bases, with 13 bases left in between. The CDR3 region is CASSRPGIQETQYF. The CDR3 region has the DNA TGTGCCAGCAGCCGACCGGGAATTCAAGAGACCCAGTACTTC.

The genes are TRBV20-1 and TRBJ2-1; D unclear. The CDR3 is 10 residues long. The germline V gene has CDR1 DFQATT and CDR2 SNEGSKA (reference sequence). Trimming left V 4 bases short and J 7 bases short, with 5 bases between. In DNA, the CDR3 is TGCAGTGCTAATCTGAATGAGCAGTTCTTC. Its translation is CSANLNEQFF.

V and J are TRBV4-1 and TRBJ2-2, with 7 bases aligning to TRBD2. This CDR3 comprises 19 residues. The V gene end was trimmed by 0 bases and the J gene end by 0 bases; junction bases not matched to a gene: 10. Germline loops: CDR1 MGHRA, CDR2 YSYEKL. The CDR3 reads CASSQDLASGVANTGELFF. The CDR3 DNA sequence: TGCGCCAGCAGCCAAGATCTAGCTAGCGGAGTAGCGAACACCGGGGAGCTGTTTTTT.

This clonotype was picked up a small number of times. This chain uses TRBV5-6 with TRBJ2-1; possibly TRBD1 for D (7 bases). The CDR3 is 13 residues long. Per germline, CDR1 SGHDT and CDR2 YYEEEE. The germline V and J ends were trimmed by 7 bases and 9 bases, with 17 bases remaining between them. CDR3 sequence (DNA): TGTGCCAGCGGCGGGACAGAACGCAGTGAGCAGTTCTTC. It is translated as CASGGTERSEQFF.

The rearrangement joins TRBV4-2 to TRBJ1-6; D might be TRBD1 (5 bases). Per the germline V gene, CDR1 is LGHNA and CDR2 is YNFKEQ. This CDR3 spans 14 amino acids. The V end was cut by 0 bases, the J end by 9 bases, with 9 bases between. As DNA, the CDR3 is TGTGCCAGCAGCCAAGAAAGGGGAGCTTCACCCCTCCACTTT. Protein sequence: CASSQERGASPLHF.

V and J are TRBV28 and TRBJ2-1, with TRBD2 matching 11 bases. This CDR3 spans 16 amino acids. Looked up from germline, CDR1 is MDHEN and CDR2 is SYDVKM. V lost 6 bases and J lost 5; bases outside the gene matches: 9. The CDR3, as DNA: TGTGCCAGCAGCCCGTACCTAGCGGGAGGAGACAATGAGCAGTTCTTC. Translated: CASSPYLAGGDNEQFF.

The rearrangement uses TRBV7-2 and TRBJ2-1; D remains ambiguous. Trimming removed 2 bases at V and 4 bases at J, with 15 bases between. This CDR3 region has 16 residues. The germline V gene has CDR1 SGHTA and CDR2 FQGNSA. For the CDR3, the DNA is TGTGCCAGCAGCTTAAACCCCTCGGTGGCGTACAATGAGCAGTTCTTC. This encodes CASSLNPSVAYNEQFF.